This TCR beta chain was recovered during a study of cytomegalovirus exposure and HLA in healthy donors. The PCR ran on 60 Vbeta and 13 Jbeta primers. Profiled with immunoSEQ multiplex PCR; TCRdb holds only in-frame clones, not every one. The data contain under 150,000 clones, roughly 80% of them singletons. The CDR3 is 16 residues long. The V gene's germline CDR1 is SGHNT and CDR2 YYREEE (reference sequence). Germline trimming cut 1 base from V and 5 bases from J; bases unmatched to any gene: 8. This TCR was recovered from a woman aged 40 to 50 in good health and CMV-seropositive. The chain couples TRBV5-4 to TRBJ2-2, with 7 bases aligning to TRBD2. Sequenced material: PBMCs. The CDR3 region is CASSLYGGGETGELFF. The CDR3 DNA follows: TGTGCCAGCAGCTTGTATGGGGGAGGGGAGACCGGGGAGCTGTTTTTT.